This section outlines one T cell receptor beta chain sequence together with its context. Germline assignment: CDR1 MNHEY and CDR2 SMNVEV (reference sequence). Trimming took off 5 bases at V and 10 bases at J, with 15 bases between the two ends. The CDR3 has 13 amino acids. The sample comes from a study of OX40 agonist ivuxolimab in advanced cancers. The protocol was immunoSEQ multiplex PCR, while the TCRdb copy is restricted to in-frame clones and leaves out a portion. The sample consists of under 60,000 clones, approximately 94% of them appearing once. The sample was CD4+ or CD8+ T cells sorted from blood, taken in a trial of the OX40 agonist ivuxolimab. The source of this sequence is an adult with an advanced solid tumor such as melanoma, head and neck, liver or kidney cancer. The rearrangement links TRBV27 to TRBJ2-1; D gene ambiguous. The CDR3 loop reads CASSPHPGLEQFF. CDR3 coding DNA: TGTGCCAGCAGTCCGCATCCCGGGCTAGAGCAGTTCTTC.